Sequencing of this TCR beta chain was carried out in a study of Graves' ophthalmopathy and Graves' hyperthyroidism. The study, taken as a whole, reports: A 13-signature model separated ophthalmopathy from stable hyperthyroidism, about 91% sensitivity, 65% to 82% specificity.

Amplification from RNA transcripts yielded the TCR beta CDR3 regions. The authors performed first-round RT-PCR with HTBI primers and then a second-round multiplex PCR. In TCRdb, the multiplex PCR reads were re-called with MiXCR into one record per CDR3 protein. The table includes a few hundred thousand distinct CDR3 sequences, approximately 37% detected once. This clonotype occurred many times. Its antigen is undetermined. V lost 7 bases to trimming and J lost 4 bases; unmatched junction nucleotides: 4. The CDR3 runs 13 residues. The germline V gene has CDR1 SQVTM and CDR2 ANQGSEA. This chain connects TRBV29-1 to TRBJ1-6; 7 bases line up with TRBD1. Sequenced: peripheral blood or thyroid tissue (not recorded which). The clonotype comes from an adult man with Graves' hyperthyroidism. This chain's CDR3 is CSGRDRYNSPLHF. In DNA, the CDR3 is TGCAGCGGCCGGGACAGATATAATTCACCCCTCCACTTT.